This T cell receptor (beta chain) was retrieved from a study of T cells in Graves' hyperthyroidism and ophthalmopathy. The germline V gene encodes CDR1 MNHEY and CDR2 SVGAGI. This CDR3 has 13 amino acids. The trim removed 5 bases at V and 5 bases at J, leaving 2 bases unmatched. TCR beta CDR3 region amplification was performed from RNA transcripts. Researchers ran a first-round RT-PCR on the TCR CDR3 using the HTBI primer set. In TCRdb, the multiplex PCR reads were re-called with MiXCR into one record per CDR3 protein. Of approximately 95,000 distinct CDR3 sequences in the sample, 35% to 50% were seen once. The table lists this clonotype with many counts. No antigen is known for it. Study results and caveats: Most thyroid clonotypes expanded above 0.001 appeared in blood too. With a median lead of approximately 6 months before onset, the model predicted ophthalmopathy.

This sequence joins TRBV6-5 and TRBJ2-3, with TRBD1 matching 9 bases. The clonotype originates from a woman aged 30 to 39 with Graves' hyperthyroidism. The sample comprised peripheral blood or thyroid tissue (not recorded which). The CDR3 region is CASSGTGRDTQYF. CDR3 in DNA: TGTGCCAGCAGTGGGACAGGGCGAGATACGCAGTATTTT.